Listed below are T cell receptor beta chains from one sample, sequenced in a study of T cell responses to AZD1222 COVID-19 vaccine. The assay was immunoSEQ multiplex PCR, and TCRdb's table has in-frame clones only and misses some. The sample lists about 150,000 clones, roughly 90% seen once, with 1.5% to 2% in the top ten. Sequences were derived from peripheral blood, sampled on day 0 of AZD1222 vaccination. The receptors were sampled from an adult in good health. Both conserved end residues are part of each CDR3. Fields, in order: J gene, clone size, V gene, D gene, CDR3 DNA, CDR3 protein. A D gene is named only where the DNA matches it firmly. Clone size is given for some rows only: seen once, a few or many times, or a class if the clone is expanded.

TRBJ2-7 - TRBV11-2 TRBD2 TGTGCCAGCAGCCCTAGGGGAGGCGGGGGGAACTACGAGCAGTACTTC CASSPRGGGGNYEQYF
TRBJ2-5 - TRBV6-5 - TGTGCCAGCAGTTACTCGGGAGACATTCGGAAGACCCAGTACTTC CASSYSGDIRKTQYF
TRBJ2-1 - TRBV18 - TGTGCCAGCTCACCACTGGACTTGAATGAGCAGTTCTTC CASSPLDLNEQFF
TRBJ2-7 - TRBV7-8 TRBD2 TGTGCCAGCAGCTCCCCCGGACTAGCGGTTACCTACGAGCAGTACTTC CASSSPGLAVTYEQYF
TRBJ1-2 - TRBV6-5 - TGTGCCACCCGAACTTCAACTGGCTACACCTTC CATRTSTGYTF
TRBJ1-2 - TRBV19 - TGTGCCACTCCCTACCCCCGGGGATCGGGGTATGGCTACACCTTC CATPYPRGSGYGYTF
TRBJ1-4 - TRBV5-6 TRBD1 TGTGCCAGCAGCTTCCTACAGGGGAATGAAAAACTGTTTTTT CASSFLQGNEKLFF
TRBJ1-2 once TRBV25-1 - TGTGCCAGCAGTGACCGGACAGAACTCTATGGCTACACCTTC CASSDRTELYGYTF
TRBJ1-5 - TRBV18 - TGTGCCAGCTCAACCAGGCATCAGGGTAGCAATCAGCCCCAGCATTTT CASSTRHQGSNQPQHF
TRBJ1-1 once TRBV19 - TGTGCCAGTAGTAAGGGACCTTTGAACACTGAAGCTTTCTTT CASSKGPLNTEAFF
TRBJ1-2 - TRBV29-1 TRBD1 TGCAGCGTTGACAGGGGGAATTTTAACTATGGCTACACCTTC CSVDRGNFNYGYTF
TRBJ1-1 - TRBV29-1 - TGCAGCGTTGAACCCGATAACCGGGGCACTGAAGCTTTCTTT CSVEPDNRGTEAFF
TRBJ1-1 - TRBV21-1 - TGTGCCAGCAGCAAATCGCCACGAAGTCACCCGAACACTGAAGCTTTCTTT CASSKSPRSHPNTEAFF
TRBJ2-1 - TRBV5-6 TRBD2 TGTGCCAGCAGCGATGGACCACTAGCGGGAGGGCAAGAGCAGTTCTTC CASSDGPLAGGQEQFF
TRBJ1-1 - TRBV27 - TGTGCCAGCAGTTTATTGGGCGGGGGGGGCATCGCTGAAGCTTTCTTT CASSLLGGGGIAEAFF
TRBJ2-1 - TRBV13 TRBD1 TGTGCCAGCAGCTCCCCGGGGGACAGGTACAATGAGCAGTTCTTC CASSSPGDRYNEQFF
TRBJ2-7 - TRBV11-2 TRBD2 TGTGCCAGCAGCTCGAGGCTAGCGGGAGCCCCTAGCCCCTACGAGCAGTACTTC CASSSRLAGAPSPYEQYF
TRBJ1-1 - TRBV29-1 - TGCAGCGTTGATGTGGGGCCGAACACTGAAGCTTTCTTT CSVDVGPNTEAFF
TRBJ1-6 - TRBV25-1 - TGTGCCAGCAGTGCGTCTTCTAGTCGTAGGAATTCACCCCTCCACTTT CASSASSSRRNSPLHF
TRBJ2-5 - TRBV5-1 TRBD2 TGCGCCAGCGGGAGGGAAGAGACCCAGTACTTC CASGREETQYF
TRBJ1-4 few TRBV5-6 TRBD1 TGTGCCAGCAGGCGGACAGGAACTAATGAAAAACTGTTTTTT CASRRTGTNEKLFF
TRBJ1-5 - TRBV28 - TGTGCCAGCAGTTTTTTCCCCCAGGGCGCGGAACAGCCCCAGCATTTT CASSFFPQGAEQPQHF
TRBJ1-2 - TRBV2 TRBD1 TGTGCCAGCACGGGACAGGGGGCAGGGAACTATGGCTACACCTTC CASTGQGAGNYGYTF
TRBJ2-1 - TRBV24-1 TRBD2 TGTGCCACGAAACCGGGACTAGCGGGGGAGCAGGGTCACAATGAGCAGTTCTTC CATKPGLAGEQGHNEQFF
TRBJ2-7 once TRBV28 TRBD1 TGTGCCAGCAAAGGACAGGGGGAACGGGAGCAGTACTTC CASKGQGEREQYF
TRBJ1-2 - TRBV5-8 - TGTGCCAGCAGCTTACCCAGGATCTATGGCTACACCTTC CASSLPRIYGYTF
TRBJ1-5 - TRBV19 - TGTGCCAGTAGTATTGAGGGGATGCAGCCCCAGCATTTT CASSIEGMQPQHF
TRBJ2-7 - TRBV3-1/TRBV3-2 - TGTGCCAGCAGCCAAGTGTATTACGAGCAGTACTTC CASSQVYYEQYF
TRBJ1-3 - TRBV5-6 TRBD1 TGTGCCAGCAGCTCAGGGGGCGGAGTGGACACCATATATTTT CASSSGGGVDTIYF
TRBJ2-1 - TRBV5-1 TRBD1 TGCGCCAGCAGCTCCGGACAGGGCAATGAGCAGTTCTTC CASSSGQGNEQFF
TRBJ2-5 - TRBV18 - TGTGCCAGCTCACCACAGTCCGGGAGCCCCAAAGAGACCCAGTACTTC CASSPQSGSPKETQYF
TRBJ1-3 - TRBV11-2 - TGTGCCAGCAGCTTAGAGCCCGACAGCCCCGGAAACACCATATATTTT CASSLEPDSPGNTIYF
TRBJ1-1 - TRBV11-3 TRBD1 TGTGCCAGCAGCGGACAGGGGTTGAACACTGAAGCTTTCTTT CASSGQGLNTEAFF
TRBJ2-1 - TRBV5-1 TRBD1 TGCGCCAGCAGCTTGACCGGGACAGGGCTAGGAAATGAGCAGTTCTTC CASSLTGTGLGNEQFF